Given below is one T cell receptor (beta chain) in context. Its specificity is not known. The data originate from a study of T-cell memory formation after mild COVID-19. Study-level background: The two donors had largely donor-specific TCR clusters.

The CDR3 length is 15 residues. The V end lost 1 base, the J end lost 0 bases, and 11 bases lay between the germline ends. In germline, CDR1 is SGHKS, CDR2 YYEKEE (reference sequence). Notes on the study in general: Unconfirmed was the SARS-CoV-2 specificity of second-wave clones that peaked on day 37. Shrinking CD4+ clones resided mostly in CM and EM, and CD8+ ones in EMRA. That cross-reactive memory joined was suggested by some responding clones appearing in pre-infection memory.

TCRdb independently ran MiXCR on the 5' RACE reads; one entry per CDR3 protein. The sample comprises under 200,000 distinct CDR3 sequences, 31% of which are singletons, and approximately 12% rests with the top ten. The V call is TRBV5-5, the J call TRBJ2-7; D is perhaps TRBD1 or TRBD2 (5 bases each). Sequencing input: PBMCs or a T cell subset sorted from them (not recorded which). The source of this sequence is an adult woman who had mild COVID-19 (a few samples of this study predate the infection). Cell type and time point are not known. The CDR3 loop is CASSLIGAFSYEQYF. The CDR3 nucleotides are TGTGCCAGCAGCTTGATCGGGGCGTTCTCCTACGAGCAGTACTTC.